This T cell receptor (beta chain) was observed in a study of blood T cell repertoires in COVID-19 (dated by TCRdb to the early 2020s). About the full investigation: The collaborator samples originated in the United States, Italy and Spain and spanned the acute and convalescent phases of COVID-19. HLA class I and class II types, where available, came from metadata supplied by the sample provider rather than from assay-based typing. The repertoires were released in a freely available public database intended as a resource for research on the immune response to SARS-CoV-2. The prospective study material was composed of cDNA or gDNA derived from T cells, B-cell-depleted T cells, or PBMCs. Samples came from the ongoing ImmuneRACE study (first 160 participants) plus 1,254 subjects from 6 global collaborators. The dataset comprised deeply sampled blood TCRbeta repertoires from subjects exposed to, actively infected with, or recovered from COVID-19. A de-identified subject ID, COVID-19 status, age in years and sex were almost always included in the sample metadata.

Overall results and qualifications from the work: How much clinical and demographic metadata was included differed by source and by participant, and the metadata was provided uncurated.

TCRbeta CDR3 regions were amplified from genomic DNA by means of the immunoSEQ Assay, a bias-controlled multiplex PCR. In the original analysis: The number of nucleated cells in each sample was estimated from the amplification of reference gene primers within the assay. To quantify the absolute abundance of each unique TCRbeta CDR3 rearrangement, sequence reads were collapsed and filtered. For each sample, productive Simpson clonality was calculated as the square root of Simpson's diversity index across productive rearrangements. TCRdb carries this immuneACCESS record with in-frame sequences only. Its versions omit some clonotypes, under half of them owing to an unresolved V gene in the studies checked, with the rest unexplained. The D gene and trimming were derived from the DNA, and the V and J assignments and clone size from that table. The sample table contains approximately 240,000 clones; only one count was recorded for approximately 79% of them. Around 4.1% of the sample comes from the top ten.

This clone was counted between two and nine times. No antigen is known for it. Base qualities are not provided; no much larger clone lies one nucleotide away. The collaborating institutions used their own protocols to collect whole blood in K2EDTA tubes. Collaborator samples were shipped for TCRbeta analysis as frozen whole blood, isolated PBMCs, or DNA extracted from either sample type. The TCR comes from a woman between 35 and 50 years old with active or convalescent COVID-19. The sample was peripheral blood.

The DNA reads as follows: TGTGCCAGCAGTGAAGCCTATGTACTGGGGGGGAACACTGAAGCTTTCTTT. It specifies CASSEAYVLGGNTEAFF. The rearranged chain carries TRBV6-1 and TRBJ1-1; D gene: possibly TRBD1, on 5 matching bases. CDR1 and CDR2 are read off the germline V gene as MNHNS and SASEGT. The V and J ends are trimmed by 0 bases and 1 base, leaving 15 bases between them. The CDR3 spans 17 residues, from the cysteine through the phenylalanine. CDR3 DNA is the only sequence kept; it has 51 bases, read in frame from the first base.